A single TCR beta chain is shown here with its context. Original methodology: The authors estimated nucleated cell counts from reference gene primer amplification. The table came from immunoSEQ multiplex PCR; TCRdb's copy has only in-frame clones and leaves some out. V and J calls and clone size are given by that table; D and trimming were obtained from the DNA. The data contain 250,000 or so clones, 70% to 90% of them singletons. The record originates from a study of blood T cell repertoires in COVID-19. Study background: T cells, B-cell-depleted T cells, or PBMCs supplied cDNA or gDNA.

Seattle cases were enrolled at active infection and followed longitudinally. In germline, CDR1 is SGHRS, CDR2 YFSETQ. The CDR3 loop spans 15 amino acids. V was cut by 5 bases and J by 2 bases, with 17 bases left in between. V usage is TRBV5-1 and J usage is TRBJ2-7; perhaps TRBD1 as D (6 bases). The source is a man aged 25 to 40 with COVID-19, enrolled during active disease. The sample was peripheral blood. CDR3 coding DNA: TGCGCCAGCAGTCCCTCCCTTACAGGGACCTACGAGCAGTACTTC. This codes for CASSPSLTGTYEQYF.